These 8 T cell receptor beta chains came from one sample sequenced in a study of cytomegalovirus exposure and HLA in healthy donors. Both 60 Vbeta primers and 13 Jbeta primers went into the PCR. Repertoires were generated with immunoSEQ multiplex PCR, while TCRdb's copy carries only in-frame clones and drops some. This table holds about 240,000 clones, 75% to 85% found once. Sequencing was performed on PBMCs. The receptor source for this set is a woman aged 55-70 years in good health and CMV-seropositive.

The V and J genes are TRBV2 and TRBJ1-1; D is unresolved. Germline CDR1 and CDR2: SNHLY and FYNNEI. CDR3 size: 11 residues. V gave up 7 bases and J gave up 5 bases, with 8 bases separating them. The DNA of the CDR3 is TGTGCCAGCATGGCACTAACTGAAGCTTTCTTT. Amino acid sequence: CASMALTEAFF.

The rearrangement joins TRBV6-6 to TRBJ1-5, with 11 bases fitting TRBD1. Germline CDR1 is MNHNY and CDR2 is SVGAGI (reference sequence). This CDR3 is 12 amino acids long. Trimming removed 8 bases from V and 7 bases from J; junction bases left unmatched: 1. CDR3 nucleotide sequence: TGTGCCAGCGGACAGGGGGCCCAGCCCCAGCATTTT. This gives the protein CASGQGAQPQHF.

The chain uses TRBV4-1 and TRBJ2-3; 13 bases agree with TRBD2. Germline trimming cut 1 base from V and 8 bases from J; bases unmatched to any gene: 6. Germline CDR1 and CDR2: MGHRA and YSYEKL. The CDR3 is made up of 16 amino acids. CDR3: CASSQAGLAGEGTQYF. CDR3 bases: TGCGCCAGCAGCCAAGCCGGACTAGCGGGAGAGGGTACGCAGTATTTT.

The rearrangement uses TRBV13 and TRBJ2-7, with 8 bases identical to TRBD2. Germline V lookup: CDR1 PRHDT, CDR2 FYEKMQ (reference sequence). The junction had 2 bases not matched to a gene; V was cut back by 1 base and J by 0 bases. The CDR3 loop spans 15 amino acids. The CDR3 loop reads CASSLAAGGSYEQYF. The CDR3 region has the DNA TGTGCCAGCAGCTTAGCCGCGGGGGGCTCCTACGAGCAGTACTTC.

The chain joins TRBV13 to TRBJ2-1, with 13 bases identical to TRBD2. CDR1 is PRHDT, CDR2 FYEKMQ, per germline (reference sequence). Germline trimming cut 5 bases from V and 5 bases from J; bases unmatched to any gene: 12. The CDR3 is 18 residues long. CDR3 coding DNA: TGTGCCAGCAGCAAGTTCCCGGGACTAGCGGGAATAAACAATGAGCAGTTCTTC. This sequence encodes CASSKFPGLAGINNEQFF. The whole variable domain, filled in from reference TRBV13 and TRBJ2-1, reads AAGVIQSPRHLIKEKRETATLKCYPIPRHDTVYWYQQGPGQDPQFLISFYEKMQSDKGSIPDRFSAQQFSDYHSELNMSSLELGDSALYFCASSKFPGLAGINNEQFFGPGTRLTVL.

CDR3 protein: CASNEQGAGGYTF. The CDR3 bases are TGTGCCAGCAACGAACAGGGGGCTGGTGGCTACACCTTC. The chain joins TRBV2 to TRBJ1-2, with 9 bases identical to TRBD1. V was clipped by 7 bases and J by 7 bases; unmatched bases: 7. CDR3 length equals 13 residues. CDR1 is SNHLY, CDR2 FYNNEI, per germline.

This chain connects TRBV4-1 to TRBJ2-7; D may be TRBD2 (6 bases). Trimming removed 0 bases from V and 0 bases from J, with 15 bases in between. The CDR3 consists of 17 residues. In germline, CDR1 is MGHRA, CDR2 YSYEKL. The CDR3 spells CASSQEVEGGSSYEQYF. The CDR3 coding sequence is TGCGCCAGCAGCCAAGAGGTTGAGGGAGGTAGCTCCTACGAGCAGTACTTC.

The chain has TRBV15 and TRBJ2-7; 7 nucleotides line up with TRBD2. V shed 0 bases and J 6 bases; nucleotides not matched to a gene: 8. From germline, CDR1 is LNHNV and CDR2 YYDKDF (reference sequence). This CDR3 contains 15 residues. The CDR3 reads CATSRDKWGGSEQYF. In DNA, the CDR3 is TGTGCCACCAGCAGAGATAAATGGGGCGGGAGCGAGCAGTACTTC.